The 8 T cell receptor beta chains below all came from one sample that was sequenced in a study of shared clonotypes between healthy human individuals. The method was immunoSEQ multiplex PCR; TCRdb's version includes in-frame clones alone and lacks a portion of them. Seen here are roughly 1,500,000 clones, about 98.5% observed once, and the top ten hold 0.36%. The sequenced material came from naive CD4+ T cells sorted from blood. Sample subset: CD45RA+ positively selected. The receptors come from a man in his thirties or forties in good health.

This clone was counted between two and nine times. The V call is TRBV29-1, the J call TRBJ1-1; TRBD1 matches 7 bases. CDR1 SQVTM and CDR2 ANQGSEA come from the germline V gene. The CDR3 covers 13 residues. Trimming at V came to 7 bases and at J to 0 bases, leaving 5 bases not matched to a gene. The CDR3 DNA is TGCAGCGGGGAGACAGGGATGAACACTGAAGCTTTCTTT. Encoded protein: CSGETGMNTEAFF.

The V gene is TRBV29-1, the J gene TRBJ2-5; 10 positions match TRBD1. CDR3 length equals 13 residues. Germline V lookup: CDR1 SQVTM, CDR2 ANQGSEA. V shed 5 bases, J shed 4 bases, and the junction held 4 bases outside the gene matches. The CDR3 region has the DNA TGCAGCGTTTGGACAGGGGGAGGAGAGACCCAGTACTTC. Translation: CSVWTGGGETQYF.

This chain joins TRBV10-3 and TRBJ2-6; D remains unclear. The CDR3 is 15 amino acids. Germline loops: CDR1 ENHRY, CDR2 SYGVKD. The V end was cut by 3 bases, the J end by 4 bases, with 10 bases between. The CDR3 loop reads CAISDSPPGANVLTF. CDR3 sequence (DNA): TGTGCCATCAGTGATAGCCCTCCAGGGGCCAACGTCCTGACTTTC.

The chain links TRBV7-9 to TRBJ1-5; D perhaps matches TRBD1 (6 bases). Trimming took 5 bases from V and 5 from J, leaving 13 bases between them. This CDR3 comprises 14 residues. Germline CDR1 SEHNR, CDR2 FQNEAQ (reference sequence). In DNA form, the CDR3 reads TGTGCCAGCAGCGTGGAGGGGGGGTATCAGCCCCAGCATTTT. Its translation: CASSVEGGYQPQHF.

V and J are TRBV9 and TRBJ1-1; 11 bases are a match to TRBD1. The J segment lost 3 bases and the V segment lost 0 bases, leaving 4 bases of the junction unmatched. This CDR3 comprises 16 residues. CDR1 SGDLS and CDR2 YYNGEE come from the germline V gene. For the CDR3, the DNA is TGTGCCAGCAGCGTAGAAGGACAGGGGGCATACACTGAAGCTTTCTTT. Encoded protein: CASSVEGQGAYTEAFF.

The chain links TRBV2 to TRBJ1-5; possible D gene TRBD1, 6 bases. There are 14 residues in the CDR3. The germline gives CDR1 SNHLY, CDR2 FYNNEI. With 4 bases removed from V and 9 bases from J, the gap between germline ends came to 16 bases. CDR3: CASSVVRGAGPQHF. CDR3 DNA: TGTGCCAGCAGTGTGGTGAGGGGGGCTGGGCCCCAGCATTTT. Combining the CDR3 with reference TRBV2 and TRBJ1-5 gives the whole variable domain EPEVTQTPSHQVTQMGQEVILRCVPISNHLYFYWYRQILGQKVEFLVSFYNNEISEKSEIFDDQFSVERPDGSNFTLKIRSTKLEDSAMYFCASSVVRGAGPQHFGDGTRLSIL.

The V call is TRBV19, the J call TRBJ2-1; 7 positions match TRBD1. This CDR3 has 16 amino acids. Germline loops: CDR1 LNHDA, CDR2 SQIVND (reference sequence). Germline trimming cut 6 bases from V and 4 bases from J; bases unmatched to any gene: 12. This chain's CDR3 is CASSPLTGFRYNEQFF. The DNA of the CDR3 is TGTGCCAGTAGCCCCTTGACAGGGTTCAGGTACAATGAGCAGTTCTTC.

With regard to this clone: The identical CDR3 is also encoded by other nucleotide sequences in the sample. The V call is TRBV7-2, the J call TRBJ2-1; D ambiguous. Germline assignment: CDR1 SGHTA and CDR2 FQGNSA. Between the trimmed V and J ends, which lost 0 bases and 0 bases, there was a span of 6 bases. The CDR3 runs 15 residues. The CDR3 sequence: CASSLAQSSYNEQFF. The CDR3 DNA reads as TGTGCCAGCAGCTTAGCGCAGAGCTCCTACAATGAGCAGTTCTTC.